The present entry profiles one T cell receptor beta chain with its context. What this receptor recognizes is not known. Base qualities are not recorded, but no much larger clone differs from it by a single base. This record comes from a study of control samples from healthy donors and cancer patients (dated by TCRdb to 2020 to 2022). Receptors were amplified or captured by the immunoSEQ multiplex PCR assay. The clones in this table, taken by TCRdb from immuneACCESS, are in-frame only. Not every clone is retained; where verified, under half of the shortfall comes from an unresolved V gene, and the cause of the rest is unknown. The sample table shows about 28,000 clones, and around 79% are seen once. The ten largest clonotypes hold around 20% of the sample. Source material: PBMCs. The sequence was collected from a man in his sixties with head and neck cancer.

CDR3 reads: CAISLNREQFF. The DNA sequence reads TGTGCCATCAGTTTAAATAGGGAGCAGTTCTTC. The rearranged chain carries TRBV10-3 and TRBJ2-1; the D segment cannot be called with confidence. There are 11 amino acids in the CDR3, from cysteine to phenylalanine inclusive. Only the CDR3 portion is preserved as DNA: 33 bases, with reading frame beginning at the first base. The germline V gene encodes CDR1 ENHRY and CDR2 SYGVKD. The V end loses 5 bases and the J end loses 10 bases, and a stretch of 9 bases separates them.